These 25 T cell receptor beta chains were all obtained from the same sample, sequenced in a study of post-analysis software for immune sequencing data (dated by TCRdb to 2014 to 2015). General findings and caveats noted by the study authors: Significantly higher frequencies in patients than in controls were found for roughly five TRBV segments, including TRBV5-6, TRBV5-1 and TRBV20-1.

For these TCRs, the target antigens are not known. Preparation of the library involved PCR. The reads were generated on an Illumina HiSeq 2500. To reduce PCR and sequencing biases, unique molecular identifiers were incorporated into the TCR beta cDNA libraries. In-frame beta chains were kept once TCRdb had trimmed the public reads at Q25 with fastp and called clones with MiXCR. Here each entry gathers all rows of one CDR3 protein and keeps the most common genes and DNA. Counted in this sample were fewer than 850,000 distinct CDR3 sequences; roughly 30% of them appeared once. Around 0.56% of the sample belongs to the ten largest clones. The sample was blood. These TCRs come from a girl between 10 and 17 years old with multiple sclerosis.

This clonotype has more than one count but fewer than ten. The rearrangement links TRBV10-3 to TRBJ2-1; D might be TRBD1 (5 bases). Trimming pared 9 bases from V and 9 bases from J, leaving 24 bases between. Germline CDR1 and CDR2: ENHRY and SYGVKD. The CDR3 loop spans 15 amino acids. CDR3 protein: CAITDRPGLQGEQFF. The CDR3 coding sequence is TGTGCCATTACAGACCGGCCAGGGCTACAAGGTGAGCAGTTCTTC.

There are a few counts of this clonotype. The chain is built from TRBV10-3 and TRBJ2-3, with D possibly TRBD2 on 6 matching bases. V was shortened by 10 bases and J by 7 bases, with 21 bases between the two germline ends. The CDR3 is made up of 14 amino acids. Looked up from germline, CDR1 is ENHRY and CDR2 is SYGVKD. Written as DNA, the CDR3 is TGTGCCACCAGCCCGGACTACCCCTCGAATACGCAGTATTTT. Translation gives CATSPDYPSNTQYF.

V and J are TRBV10-3 and TRBJ2-1; D unclear. The CDR3 length is 13 residues. Germline lookup yields CDR1 ENHRY and CDR2 SYGVKD. Trimming removed 6 bases from V and 7 bases from J, with 13 bases in between. The CDR3 reads CAISPTQWNEQFF. DNA for the CDR3: TGTGCCATCAGCCCGACCCAATGGAATGAGCAGTTCTTC.

At least ten counts were recorded for this clonotype. The chain recombines TRBV4-1 with TRBJ1-4; TRBD1 matches at 8 bases. This CDR3 comprises 17 residues. The germline gives CDR1 MGHRA, CDR2 YSYEKL. V gave up 4 bases and J gave up 6 bases; unmatched junction bases: 13. DNA of the CDR3: TGCGCCAGCAGCCGACCGGGCGGACAGGGCCAGGATGAAAAACTGTTTTTT. Its protein product is CASSRPGGQGQDEKLFF.

This clonotype was seen only a few times. The chain carries TRBV29-1 and TRBJ1-1, with a weak D call TRBD1 (5 bases). The V end was cut by 6 bases, the J end by 6 bases, with 8 bases between. CDR3 length equals 10 residues. Germline V gene lookup returns CDR1 SQVTM and CDR2 ANQGSEA. Here the CDR3 DNA reads TGCAGCGTCTGGGGGGCTGAAGCTTTCTTT. Translated: CSVWGAEAFF.

This clonotype was counted a few times. The chain employs TRBV6-5 and TRBJ1-2; D is undetermined. Trimming stripped 6 bases from V and 0 bases from J, with 14 bases between. In germline, CDR1 is MNHEY, CDR2 SVGAGI. CDR3 size: 15 residues. This chain's CDR3 is CASSLWASTNYGYTF. The CDR3 DNA reads TGTGCCAGCAGCCTCTGGGCCAGCACTAACTATGGCTACACCTTC.

This clonotype turned up a few times. This chain joins TRBV6-6 and TRBJ2-7; D gene unclear. Germline V lookup: CDR1 MNHNY, CDR2 SVGAGI (reference sequence). V was shortened by 7 bases and J by 4 bases, with 8 bases between the two germline ends. The CDR3 totals 11 residues. The CDR3: CASKGRYEQYF. CDR3 bases: TGTGCCAGCAAAGGCAGATACGAGCAGTACTTC.

This clonotype was detected a few times. This chain uses TRBV3-1 with TRBJ1-6; D is possibly TRBD1 (5 bases). Trimming shortened V by 1 base and J by 11 bases, and 15 bases separated the two germline ends. This CDR3 has 15 amino acids. Germline CDR1 is LGHDT and CDR2 is YNNKEL (reference sequence). Here the CDR3 DNA reads TGTGCCAGCAGCCAAGGAGACAGCCGAGGGACACCCCTCCACTTT. Protein product: CASSQGDSRGTPLHF. Full variable domain (rest looked up from reference TRBV3-1 and TRBJ1-6): DTAVSQTPKYLVTQMGNDKSIKCEQNLGHDTMYWYKQDSKKFLKIMFSYNNKELIINETVPNRFSPKSPDKAHLNLHINSLELGDSAVYFCASSQGDSRGTPLHFGNGTRLTVT.

The chain couples TRBV18 to TRBJ2-7, with 10 bases that match TRBD2. The germline CDR1 and CDR2 sequences are KGHSH and LQKENI. The CDR3 contains 15 residues. V dropped 1 base and J dropped 4; count of bases not matched to a gene: 4. As DNA, the CDR3 is TGTGCCAGCTCACCACGGGCTAGCGGGGGTTACGAGCAGTACTTC. This codes for CASSPRASGGYEQYF.

V and J are TRBV2 and TRBJ1-2; D is unclear. This CDR3 spans 14 amino acids. Per the germline V gene, CDR1 is SNHLY and CDR2 is FYNNEI. V lost 6 bases and J lost 1, with 12 bases in between. In DNA form, the CDR3 reads TGTGCCAGCAGCCTGGCGGGATTTAACTATGGCTACACCTTC. Protein product: CASSLAGFNYGYTF.

Points on this clonotype: A much bigger clone sits one base away, suggesting this may be a read error. V usage is TRBV7-9 and J usage is TRBJ2-4, with 7 bases lining up with TRBD2. The J call may be incorrect, as the DNA end agrees better with TRBJ2-7. CDR1 and CDR2 (germline): SEHNR, FQNEAQ (reference sequence). The CDR3 consists of 14 residues. CDR3 region: CTSSYPGLPYEQYF. Written as DNA, the CDR3 is TGTACCAGCAGCTACCCGGGACTACCTTACGAGCAGTACTTC.

This chain uses TRBV12-3 or TRBV12-4 with TRBJ2-3; 12 bases are a match to TRBD2. V gave up 6 bases and J gave up 4 bases; unmatched junction bases: 11. The length of the CDR3 is 17 residues. CDR3 region: CASSLRLAGVSADTQYF. CDR3 nucleotide sequence: TGTGCCAGCAGCCTCAGACTAGCGGGAGTGAGCGCAGATACGCAGTATTTT.

The chain employs TRBV9 and TRBJ1-1; the match to TRBD1 covers 9 bases. Trimming at V came to 4 bases and at J to 0 bases, leaving 4 bases not matched to a gene. Per the germline V gene, CDR1 is SGDLS and CDR2 is YYNGEE. The CDR3 contains 15 residues. In DNA form, the CDR3 reads TGTGCCAGCAGCCCCACAGGGGGCGTGAACACTGAAGCTTTCTTT. Its translation: CASSPTGGVNTEAFF.

The V call is TRBV6-2 or TRBV6-3, the J call TRBJ2-7; tentatively, D is TRBD1 (6 bases). The CDR3 length is 15 residues. Deletions cut 4 bases from V and 3 bases from J, with 16 bases between. In germline, CDR1 is MNHEY, CDR2 SVGEGT. The CDR3 DNA sequence: TGTGCCAGCAGTTTCAGGGGCTTTACTCACTACGAGCAGTACTTC. As protein: CASSFRGFTHYEQYF.

Written as DNA, the CDR3 is TGCAGTGCACCGGAGGCAGATACGCAGTATTTT. Its protein is CSAPEADTQYF. The gene calls are TRBV20-1 and TRBJ2-3, with TRBD2 as a possible D gene (5 bases). CDR1 is DFQATT, CDR2 SNEGSKA, per germline (reference sequence). The ends were cut back, 6 bases at V and 4 bases at J, with 8 bases in the middle. There are 11 residues in the CDR3.

This clonotype has at least ten counts. The chain couples TRBV15 to TRBJ2-7; D gene ambiguous. Trimming cost V 0 bases and J 0 bases, with 12 bases left between them. Germline loops: CDR1 LNHNV, CDR2 YYDKDF (reference sequence). This CDR3 contains 16 residues. CDR3 protein: CATSRDLGQVSYEQYF. DNA of the CDR3: TGTGCCACCAGCAGAGATCTCGGGCAGGTCTCCTACGAGCAGTACTTC.

The chain recombines TRBV7-2 with TRBJ2-3, with a possible D match to TRBD2 (5 bases). This CDR3 region has 15 residues. Trimming stripped 0 bases from V and 3 bases from J, with 10 bases between. Germline assignment: CDR1 SGHTA and CDR2 FQGNSA. This CDR3 reads CASSLAHRGTDTQYF. The CDR3 bases are TGTGCCAGCAGCTTAGCGCACCGGGGAACAGATACGCAGTATTTT. Full variable domain (outside the CDR3, taken from reference TRBV7-2 and TRBJ2-3): GAGVSQSPSNKVTEKGKDVELRCDPISGHTALYWYRQSLGQGLEFLIYFQGNSAPDKSGLPSDRFSAERTGGSVSTLTIQRTQQEDSAVYLCASSLAHRGTDTQYFGPGTRLTVL.

Remarks on this clonotype: This could be a read error, since a much larger clone is one nucleotide away. The chain is built from TRBV5-5 and TRBJ1-2; the D gene is possibly TRBD1 (5 bases). In germline, CDR1 is SGHKS, CDR2 YYEKEE (reference sequence). The CDR3 has 13 amino acids. Trimming shortened V by 4 bases and J by 8 bases, and 15 bases separated the two germline ends. This chain's CDR3 is CASSTGRGTGYTF. In DNA, the CDR3 is TGTGCCAGCAGCACGGGACGGGGTACGGGCTACACCTTC.

A remark on this clonotype: Its ends do not fully match the called genes, so a read error is possible. V and J are TRBV12-3 or TRBV12-4 and TRBJ2-1; D ambiguous. CDR3 length equals 14 residues. The CDR3 sequence: CTSSLRLLSGEQFF. In nucleotides, the CDR3 is TGTACCAGCAGTCTGAGACTTCTTTCTGGTGAGCAGTTCTTC.

This clonotype was detected only a few times. V and J are TRBV7-2 and TRBJ2-3; 10 bases align to TRBD2. Germline lookup yields CDR1 SGHTA and CDR2 FQGNSA. The CDR3 covers 16 residues. Trimming at V came to 4 bases and at J to 2 bases, leaving 6 bases not matched to a gene. CDR3 DNA: TGTGCCAGCAGCTCCACCGGGACTAGCGACACAGATACGCAGTATTTT. Amino acid sequence: CASSSTGTSDTDTQYF.

The table lists this clonotype with a few counts. This chain links TRBV5-5 with TRBJ2-7; 9 bases fit TRBD2. V trimming: 1 base; J trimming: 4 bases; junction bases outside the gene matches: 6. Germline V CDR1 and CDR2: SGHKS, YYEKEE (reference sequence). The CDR3 runs to 15 residues. As DNA, the CDR3 is TGTGCCAGCAGCTTGAATCTAGCGGGGCTGTACGAGCAGTACTTC. Translated: CASSLNLAGLYEQYF.

The chain employs TRBV20-1 and TRBJ1-2; 9 nucleotides align to TRBD1. The CDR3 sequence is 14 residues long. With 6 bases clipped from V and 2 bases from J, the junction kept 7 bases outside the gene matches. The V gene's germline CDR1 is DFQATT and CDR2 SNEGSKA (reference sequence). The CDR3 DNA reads as TGCAGTGCCAAGGGACAGGGACTAAACTATGGCTACACCTTC. Protein: CSAKGQGLNYGYTF.

This clonotype was detected only a few times. This chain links TRBV5-1 with TRBJ2-3, with unresolved D. Germline CDR1 reads SGHRS; CDR2 reads YFSETQ. The ends were cut back, 2 bases at V and 6 bases at J, with 7 bases in the middle. This CDR3 region has 12 residues. The CDR3 sequence is CASSFEVDTQYF. CDR3 DNA sequence: TGCGCCAGCAGCTTCGAGGTGGATACGCAGTATTTT.

This clonotype was counted at least ten times. This chain uses TRBV29-1 with TRBJ2-1; D call uncertain. The CDR3 spans 13 residues. V lost 8 bases and J 6 bases, leaving 17 bases between the germline ends. Per the germline V gene, CDR1 is SQVTM and CDR2 is ANQGSEA. This CDR3 reads CSLIPSYGNEQFF. CDR3 coding DNA: TGCAGCCTTATCCCGAGTTATGGCAATGAGCAGTTCTTC.

This CDR3 reads CSAQRGGGTDTQYF. DNA of the CDR3: TGCAGTGCCCAACGCGGGGGGGGCACAGATACGCAGTATTTT. The rearrangement links TRBV20-1 to TRBJ2-3; 9 nucleotides agree with TRBD2. The CDR3 is 14 amino acids. The junction had 5 bases not matched to a gene; V was cut back by 6 bases and J by 1 base. Germline-derived CDR1 and CDR2 are DFQATT and SNEGSKA (reference sequence).